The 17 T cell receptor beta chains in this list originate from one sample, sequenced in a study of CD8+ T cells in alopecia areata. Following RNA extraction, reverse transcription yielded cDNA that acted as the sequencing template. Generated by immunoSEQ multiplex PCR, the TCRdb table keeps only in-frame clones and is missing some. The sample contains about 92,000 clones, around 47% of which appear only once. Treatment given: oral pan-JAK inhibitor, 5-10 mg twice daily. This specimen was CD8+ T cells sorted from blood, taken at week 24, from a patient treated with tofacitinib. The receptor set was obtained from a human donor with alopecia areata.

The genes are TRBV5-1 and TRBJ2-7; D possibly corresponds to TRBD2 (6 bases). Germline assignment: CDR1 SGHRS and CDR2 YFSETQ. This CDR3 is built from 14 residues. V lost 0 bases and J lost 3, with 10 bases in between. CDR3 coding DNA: TGCGCCAGCAGCTTGGTGGGGGGACTCTACGAGCAGTACTTC. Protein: CASSLVGGLYEQYF. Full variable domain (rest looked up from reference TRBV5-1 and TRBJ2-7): KAGVTQTPRYLIKTRGQQVTLSCSPISGHRSVSWYQQTPGQGLQFLFEYFSETQRNKGNFPGRFSGRQFSNSRSEMNVSTLELGDSALYLCASSLVGGLYEQYFGPGTRLTVT.

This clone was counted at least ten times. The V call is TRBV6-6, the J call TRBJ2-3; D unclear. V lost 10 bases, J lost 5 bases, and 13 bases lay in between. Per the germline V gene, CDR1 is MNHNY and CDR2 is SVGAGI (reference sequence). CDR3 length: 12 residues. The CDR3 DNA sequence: TGTGCCACCTCGCCCTCCGGAGATACGCAGTATTTT. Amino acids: CATSPSGDTQYF.

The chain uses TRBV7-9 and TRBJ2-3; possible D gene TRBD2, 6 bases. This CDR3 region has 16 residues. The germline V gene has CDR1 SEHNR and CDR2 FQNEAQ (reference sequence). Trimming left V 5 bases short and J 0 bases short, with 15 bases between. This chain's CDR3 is CASSPRRGPSTDTQYF. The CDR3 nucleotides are TGTGCCAGCAGCCCTCGGAGGGGACCTAGCACAGATACGCAGTATTTT.

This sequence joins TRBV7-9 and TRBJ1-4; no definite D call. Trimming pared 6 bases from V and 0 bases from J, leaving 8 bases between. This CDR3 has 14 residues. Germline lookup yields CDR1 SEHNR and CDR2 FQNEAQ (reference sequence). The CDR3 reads CASSTPATNEKLFF. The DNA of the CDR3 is TGTGCCAGCAGTACACCAGCAACTAATGAAAAACTGTTTTTT.

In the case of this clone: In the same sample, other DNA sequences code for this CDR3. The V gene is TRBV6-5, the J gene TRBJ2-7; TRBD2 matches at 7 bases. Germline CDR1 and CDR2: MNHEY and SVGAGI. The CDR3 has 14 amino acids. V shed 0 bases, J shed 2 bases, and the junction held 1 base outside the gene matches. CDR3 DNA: TGTGCCAGCAGTTACTCGGGACTACCCTACGAGCAGTACTTC. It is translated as CASSYSGLPYEQYF.

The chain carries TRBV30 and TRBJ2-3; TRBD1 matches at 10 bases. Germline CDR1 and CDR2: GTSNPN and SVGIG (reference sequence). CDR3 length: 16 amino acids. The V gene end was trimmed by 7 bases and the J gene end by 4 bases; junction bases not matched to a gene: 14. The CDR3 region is CAYLTYRDRGADTQYF. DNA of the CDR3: TGTGCCTACCTAACGTACCGGGACAGGGGTGCAGATACGCAGTATTTT.

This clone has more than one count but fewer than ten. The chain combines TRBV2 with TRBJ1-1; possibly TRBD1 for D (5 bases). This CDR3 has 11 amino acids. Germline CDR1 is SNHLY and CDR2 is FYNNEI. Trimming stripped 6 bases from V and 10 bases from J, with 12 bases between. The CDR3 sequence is CASRAGPGAFF. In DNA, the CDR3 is TGTGCCAGCAGAGCAGGGCCGGGAGCTTTCTTT.

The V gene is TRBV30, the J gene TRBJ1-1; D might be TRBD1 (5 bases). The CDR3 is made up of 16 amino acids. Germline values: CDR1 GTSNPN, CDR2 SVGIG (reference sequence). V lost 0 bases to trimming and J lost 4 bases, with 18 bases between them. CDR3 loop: CAWSVRAWGVGTEAFF. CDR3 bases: TGTGCCTGGAGTGTAAGGGCTTGGGGGGTAGGCACTGAAGCTTTCTTT. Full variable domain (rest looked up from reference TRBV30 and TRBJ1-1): SQTIHQWPATLVQPVGSPLSLECTVEGTSNPNLYWYRQAAGRGLQLLFYSVGIGQISSEVPQNLSASRPQDRQFILSSKKLLLSDSGFYLCAWSVRAWGVGTEAFFGQGTRLTVV.

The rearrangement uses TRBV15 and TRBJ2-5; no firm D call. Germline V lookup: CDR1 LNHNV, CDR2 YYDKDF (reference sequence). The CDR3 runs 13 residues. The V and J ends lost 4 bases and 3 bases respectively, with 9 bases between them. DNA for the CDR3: TGTGCCACCAGCATTAAAATAGAAGAGACCCAGTACTTC. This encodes CATSIKIEETQYF.

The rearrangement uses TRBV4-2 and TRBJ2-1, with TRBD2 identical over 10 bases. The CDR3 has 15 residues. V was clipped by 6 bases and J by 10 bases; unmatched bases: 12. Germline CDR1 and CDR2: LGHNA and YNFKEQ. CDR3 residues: CASRPTLAGMGEQFF. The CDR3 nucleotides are TGTGCCAGCAGGCCCACACTAGCGGGAATGGGCGAGCAGTTCTTC.

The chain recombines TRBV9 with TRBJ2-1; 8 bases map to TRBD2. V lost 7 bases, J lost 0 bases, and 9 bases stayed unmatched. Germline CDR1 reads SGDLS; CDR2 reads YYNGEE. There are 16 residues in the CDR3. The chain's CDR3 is CASETSDISSYNEQFF. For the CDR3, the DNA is TGTGCCAGCGAGACTAGCGACATCAGCTCCTACAATGAGCAGTTCTTC.

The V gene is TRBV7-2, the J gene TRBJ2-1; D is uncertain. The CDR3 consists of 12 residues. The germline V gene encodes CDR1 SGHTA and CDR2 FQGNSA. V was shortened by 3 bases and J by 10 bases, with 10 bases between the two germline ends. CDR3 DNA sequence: TGTGCCAGCAGCTTGCCAGCGCCCGAGCAGTTCTTC. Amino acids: CASSLPAPEQFF.

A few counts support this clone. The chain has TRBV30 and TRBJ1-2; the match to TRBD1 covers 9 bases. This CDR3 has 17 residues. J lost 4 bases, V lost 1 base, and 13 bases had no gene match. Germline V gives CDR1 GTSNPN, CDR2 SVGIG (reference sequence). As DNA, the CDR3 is TGTGCCTGGAGTGGAGTGGGAGAACAGGGGGCGTCCTATGGCTACACCTTC. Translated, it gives CAWSGVGEQGASYGYTF.

The CDR3 bases are TGTGCCTGGAGCTCCGACGGGACTTCAACCTTC. The encoded protein is CAWSSDGTSTF. This chain joins TRBV30 and TRBJ1-2, with a tentative D call TRBD1 (5 bases). The CDR3 consists of 11 residues. V gave up 3 bases and J gave up 14 bases, with 16 bases separating them. Germline V gives CDR1 GTSNPN, CDR2 SVGIG (reference sequence).

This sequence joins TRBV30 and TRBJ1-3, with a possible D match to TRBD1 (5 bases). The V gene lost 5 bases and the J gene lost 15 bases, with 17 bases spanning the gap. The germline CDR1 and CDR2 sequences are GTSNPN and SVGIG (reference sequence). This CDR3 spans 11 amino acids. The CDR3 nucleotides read TGTGCCTGGTTTGAGGGGCCAGCTACATATTTT. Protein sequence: CAWFEGPATYF.

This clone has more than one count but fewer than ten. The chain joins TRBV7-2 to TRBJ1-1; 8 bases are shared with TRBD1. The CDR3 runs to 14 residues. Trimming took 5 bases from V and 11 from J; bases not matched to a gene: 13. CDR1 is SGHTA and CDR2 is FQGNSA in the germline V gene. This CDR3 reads CASSAKDRALRAFF. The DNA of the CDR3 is TGTGCCAGCAGCGCTAAGGACAGGGCTCTTCGGGCTTTCTTT. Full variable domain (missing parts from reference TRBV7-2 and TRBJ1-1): GAGVSQSPSNKVTEKGKDVELRCDPISGHTALYWYRQSLGQGLEFLIYFQGNSAPDKSGLPSDRFSAERTGGSVSTLTIQRTQQEDSAVYLCASSAKDRALRAFFGQGTRLTVV.

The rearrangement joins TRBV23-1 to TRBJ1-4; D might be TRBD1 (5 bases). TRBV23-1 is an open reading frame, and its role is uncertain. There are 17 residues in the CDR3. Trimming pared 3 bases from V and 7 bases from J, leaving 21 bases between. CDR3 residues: CASSHEGWMGLPEKLFF. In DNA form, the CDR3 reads TGCGCCAGCAGTCATGAGGGGTGGATGGGTTTACCTGAAAAACTGTTTTTT.